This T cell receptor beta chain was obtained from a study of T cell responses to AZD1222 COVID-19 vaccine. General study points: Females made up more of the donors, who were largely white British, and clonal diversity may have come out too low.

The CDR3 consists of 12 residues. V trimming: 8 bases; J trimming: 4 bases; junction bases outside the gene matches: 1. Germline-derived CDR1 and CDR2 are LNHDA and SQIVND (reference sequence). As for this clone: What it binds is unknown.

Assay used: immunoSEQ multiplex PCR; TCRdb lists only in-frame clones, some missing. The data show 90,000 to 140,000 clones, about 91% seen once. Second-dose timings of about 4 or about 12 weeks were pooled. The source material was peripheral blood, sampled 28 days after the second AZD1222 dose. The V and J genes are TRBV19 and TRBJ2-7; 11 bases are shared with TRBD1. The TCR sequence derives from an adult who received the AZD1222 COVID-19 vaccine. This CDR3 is CASGTGGYEQYF. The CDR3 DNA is TGTGCCAGTGGGACAGGGGGATACGAGCAGTACTTC.